Listed below are T cell receptor beta chains from one sample, sequenced in a study of CD8 T cells in ankylosing spondylitis. TCRdb reprocessed the 5' RACE reads with MiXCR, giving one entry per CDR3 protein. The sample lists roughly 120,000 distinct CDR3 sequences, 7% occurring once. Sequencing was carried out using blood, either unsorted or a sorted T cell fraction (not recorded which). The receptors shown here come from a male donor with ankylosing spondylitis or in good health (not recorded which). The conserved cysteine and the conserved F or W are not part of the CDR3 here.

j_gene | len | v_gene | CDR3aa
TRBJ2-7 | 11 | TRBV29-1 | SVRLAGNYEQY
TRBJ2-5 | 11 | TRBV5-1 | ASSPRLEETQY
TRBJ2-1 | 12 | TRBV18 | ASSLTSLGHEQF
TRBJ1-1 | 13 | TRBV3-1 | ASSQEGMGEPEAF
TRBJ2-7 | 13 | TRBV19 | ASSIRDRAVHEQY
TRBJ2-4 | 13 | TRBV29-1 | SVNKRGIAKNIQY
TRBJ1-1 | 12 | TRBV5-1 | ASSSQGEGTEAF
TRBJ2-7 | 12 | TRBV5-1 | ASSLLDGVYEQY
TRBJ2-1 | 15 | TRBV4-3 | ASSQDRAETNYNEQF
TRBJ1-3 | 13 | TRBV5-1 | ASSPRGQSGNTIY
TRBJ2-7 | 12 | TRBV5-1 | ASSWTGTVYEQY
TRBJ2-3 | 13 | TRBV10-3 | AISGTSGAPDTQY
TRBJ2-7 | 14 | TRBV28 | ASSSVGRDLSYEQY
TRBJ1-5 | 13 | TRBV12-3/TRBV12-4 | ASTIQGGSNQPQH
TRBJ2-2 | 11 | TRBV5-1 | ASSPQGNGELF
TRBJ2-1 | 12 | TRBV12-3/TRBV12-4 | ASSLVAAYNEQF
TRBJ1-5 | 13 | TRBV10-3 | AISESREGNQPQH
TRBJ1-2 | 12 | TRBV2 | ASSRDRENYGYT
TRBJ2-1 | 11 | TRBV9 | ASSYRSYNEQF
TRBJ1-2 | 11 | TRBV5-7 | AMGRGQGGGYT
TRBJ1-2 | 11 | TRBV20-1 | SATAGADYGYT
TRBJ2-3 | 13 | TRBV6-1 | ASRRTSGGPDTQY
TRBJ1-2 | 9 | TRBV5-1 | ASRGDTGYT
TRBJ2-5 | 12 | TRBV20-1 | SARAGGRQETQY
TRBJ2-7 | 13 | TRBV7-1 | AISSELLWGSEQY
TRBJ2-1 | 12 | TRBV29-1 | SVDVAGDYNEQF
TRBJ2-5 | 13 | TRBV20-1 | SATRGGSGTETQY